This T cell receptor beta chain derives from a study of neurological immune-mediated disorders. Overall study results and limits: No CDR3 amino acid sequences recurred among expanded clones across subjects, suggesting private repertoires in all groups. Multiple sclerosis, the disease with the least TCR clonal expansion, fell below healthy controls, whereas HTLV-1-associated myelopathy showed the most.

This clonotype was found many times. Its target is not known. A 10-nucleotide random UMI tagged transcripts in template-switch 5'RACE cDNA synthesis. TCRdb passed the 5' RACE reads through MiXCR, listing each CDR3 protein once. The sample has 77,000 or so distinct CDR3 sequences; approximately 10% are singletons. The CDR3 is 18 residues long. The trim removed 2 bases at V and 4 bases at J, leaving 13 bases unmatched. Germline V gene sequence: CDR1 MNHEY, CDR2 SMNVEV (reference sequence). It was blood bank volunteers in Maryland, USA who made up the healthy controls. Sequencing was carried out using PBMCs. The origin of this receptor is a man between 45 and 60 years old in good health. The chain carries TRBV27 and TRBJ2-1; 8 bases align to TRBD2. The DNA of the CDR3 is TGTGCCAGCAGTTTAAGCAGCGGGAGAGCTGCCGCTTACAATGAGCAGTTCTTC. It encodes CASSLSSGRAAAYNEQFF.